The present T cell receptor beta chain was sequenced within a study of T cells after yellow fever vaccination. CDR1 is GTSNPN and CDR2 is SVGIG in the germline V gene (reference sequence). Trimming took 0 bases from V and 0 from J; bases not matched to a gene: 6. The CDR3 has 17 amino acids. TCRdb ran MiXCR on the 5' RACE reads and lists one entry per CDR3 protein. The profile shows under 200,000 distinct CDR3 sequences, 9.5% to 12% of them singletons. This material consisted of CD8+ T cells sorted from PBMCs, taken 15 days after the yellow fever booster vaccination. The genes are TRBV30 and TRBJ1-3, with 9 bases matching TRBD1. This TCR derives from a man aged 18 to 30 who received the YFV17D yellow fever vaccine. This chain's CDR3 is CAWSVGQGTISGNTIYF. CDR3 bases: TGTGCCTGGAGTGTAGGACAGGGGACTATCTCTGGAAACACCATATATTTT.